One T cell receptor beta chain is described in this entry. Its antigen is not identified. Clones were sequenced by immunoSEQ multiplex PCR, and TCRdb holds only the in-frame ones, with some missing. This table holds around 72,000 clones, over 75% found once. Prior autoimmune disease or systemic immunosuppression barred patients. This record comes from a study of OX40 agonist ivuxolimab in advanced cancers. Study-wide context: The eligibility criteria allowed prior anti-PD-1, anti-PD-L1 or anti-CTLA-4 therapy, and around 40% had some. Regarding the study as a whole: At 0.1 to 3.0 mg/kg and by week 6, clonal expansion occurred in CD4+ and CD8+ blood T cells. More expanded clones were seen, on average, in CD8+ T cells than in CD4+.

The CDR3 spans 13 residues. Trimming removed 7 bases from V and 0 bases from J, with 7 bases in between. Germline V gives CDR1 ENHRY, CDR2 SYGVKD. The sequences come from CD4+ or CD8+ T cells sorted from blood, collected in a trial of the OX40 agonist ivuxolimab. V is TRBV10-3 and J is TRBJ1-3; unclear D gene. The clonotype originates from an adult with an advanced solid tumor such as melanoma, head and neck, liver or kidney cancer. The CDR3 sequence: CAIITNSGNTIYF. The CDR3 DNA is TGTGCCATCATCACAAACTCTGGAAACACCATATATTTT.